These 32 T cell receptor beta chains originate from one sample sequenced in a study of blood T cell repertoires in COVID-19. Clones were sequenced by immunoSEQ multiplex PCR, and TCRdb holds only the in-frame ones, with some missing. The sample has roughly 190,000 clones; about 81% are singletons. Sequences were obtained from peripheral blood. Receptors originate from a man aged 25-40 years with active or convalescent COVID-19.

The genes are TRBV9 and TRBJ2-3; D is perhaps TRBD2 (6 bases). Germline CDR1 reads SGDLS; CDR2 reads YYNGEE. V lost 0 bases, J lost 0 bases, and 11 bases lay in between. The CDR3 runs to 16 residues. CDR3 residues: CASSVGLAKSTDTQYF. The CDR3 DNA reads TGTGCCAGCAGCGTAGGCCTAGCGAAGAGCACAGATACGCAGTATTTT.

This rearrangement joins TRBV5-1 to TRBJ1-1; possibly TRBD1 for D (6 bases). This CDR3 has 16 amino acids. The V end lost 4 bases, the J end lost 2 bases, and 18 bases lay between the germline ends. CDR1 and CDR2 from the germline V gene are SGHRS and YFSETQ. CDR3 coding DNA: TGCGCCAGCAGCCCTCAAATCACAGGGACAAACACTGAAGCTTTCTTT. Amino acid sequence: CASSPQITGTNTEAFF.

The chain recombines TRBV10-2 with TRBJ1-1; D is perhaps TRBD1 (5 bases). The germline CDR1 and CDR2 sequences are WSHSY and SAAADI. This CDR3 region has 14 residues. V lost 2 bases and J lost 5, with 12 bases in between. CDR3: CASSETGGNTEAFF. The CDR3 bases are TGCGCCAGCAGTGAGACAGGCGGGAATACTGAAGCTTTCTTT.

The V and J genes are TRBV7-9 and TRBJ1-1, with 8 positions matching TRBD1. The V segment lost 5 bases and the J segment 0 bases; nucleotides outside the gene matches: 5. CDR3 length: 15 residues. CDR1 SEHNR and CDR2 FQNEAQ come from the germline V gene (reference sequence). The CDR3 region is CASSVGQAMNTEAFF. CDR3 DNA: TGTGCCAGCAGCGTGGGACAGGCCATGAACACTGAAGCTTTCTTT.

A single count supports this clone. CDR3 amino acids: CASSVAPTGALGYTF. The CDR3 DNA follows: TGTGCCAGCAGCGTAGCTCCGACAGGGGCCCTTGGCTACACCTTC. V usage is TRBV9 and J usage is TRBJ1-2; TRBD1 agrees at 8 bases. V gave up 0 bases and J gave up 7 bases; unmatched junction bases: 8. The germline gives CDR1 SGDLS, CDR2 YYNGEE. The CDR3 length is 15 residues.

The chain uses TRBV10-1 and TRBJ1-1; 9 bases fit TRBD1. CDR3 length: 16 amino acids. In germline, CDR1 is WNHNN, CDR2 SYGVQD (reference sequence). Trimming removed 0 bases from V and 4 bases from J; junction bases left unmatched: 6. The CDR3: CASSESGQGPGTEAFF. CDR3 nucleotides: TGCGCCAGCAGTGAGTCGGGACAGGGCCCCGGCACTGAAGCTTTCTTT.

V usage is TRBV11-3 and J usage is TRBJ2-1; D possibly corresponds to TRBD2 (6 bases). The CDR3 sequence is 14 residues long. V shed 8 bases and J shed 5 bases, with 16 bases lying between them. The germline V gene has CDR1 SGHNT and CDR2 YENEEA. CDR3 sequence: CASGRLGVNNEQFF. Written as DNA, the CDR3 is TGTGCCAGCGGAAGACTAGGGGTTAACAATGAGCAGTTCTTC.

J is TRBJ2-3 and V is TRBV6-1, with TRBD2 matching 8 bases. Germline-derived CDR1 and CDR2 are MNHNS and SASEGT. V dropped 2 bases and J dropped 0; count of bases not matched to a gene: 4. The CDR3 is 16 amino acids. CDR3 bases: TGTGCCAGCAGTGAACCGGGACTAGGTAGCACAGATACGCAGTATTTT. Translated, it gives CASSEPGLGSTDTQYF.

V gene TRBV11-2 combines with J gene TRBJ2-7; a possible D gene is TRBD1 (6 bases). Looked up from germline, CDR1 is SGHAT and CDR2 is FQNNGV. The CDR3 is made up of 16 amino acids. Deletions cut 4 bases from V and 0 bases from J, with 16 bases between. The CDR3 bases are TGTGCCAGCAGCTCCGACAGGTCCTCCATCTCCTACGAGCAGTACGTC. It specifies CASSSDRSSISYEQYV.

The V and J genes are TRBV6-2 or TRBV6-3 and TRBJ2-7; 10 nucleotides align to TRBD1. After removal of 2 bases from V and 3 bases from J, the junction contained 13 bases not matched to a gene. CDR1 and CDR2 (germline): MNHEY, SVGEGT. The length of the CDR3 is 18 residues. The CDR3 DNA follows: TGTGCCAGCAGTTACCGGGACAGGGGCCCAAGCCACCACTACGAGCAGTACTTC. Translating gives CASSYRDRGPSHHYEQYF.

V and J are TRBV9 and TRBJ2-5; 11 bases match TRBD2. J was trimmed by 0 bases and V by 3 bases; bases with no gene match: 4. CDR3 size: 16 residues. CDR1 and CDR2 (germline): SGDLS, YYNGEE. The CDR3 DNA sequence: TGTGCCAGCAGCGGAACTAGCGGGGGTTACCAAGAGACCCAGTACTTC. It is translated as CASSGTSGGYQETQYF.

The rearrangement uses TRBV6-1 and TRBJ2-1; 7 positions match TRBD1. The CDR3 length is 15 residues. Trimming took 3 bases from V and 7 from J; bases not matched to a gene: 9. CDR1 is MNHNS, CDR2 SASEGT, per germline. The CDR3 protein is CASSDGRGIGNEQFF. DNA for the CDR3: TGTGCCAGCAGTGACGGCAGGGGGATAGGAAATGAGCAGTTCTTC.

The rearrangement uses TRBV28 and TRBJ1-5; 7 nucleotides line up with TRBD1. CDR3 length: 16 residues. From germline, CDR1 is MDHEN and CDR2 SYDVKM. V dropped 2 bases and J dropped 6; count of bases not matched to a gene: 10. CDR3 nucleotides: TGTGCCAGCAGTTTACCTTTGGGACAGTCTGGTCAGCCCCAGCATTTT. Protein: CASSLPLGQSGQPQHF. The whole variable domain, filled in from reference TRBV28 and TRBJ1-5, reads DVKVTQSSRYLVKRTGEKVFLECVQDMDHENMFWYRQDPGLGLRLIYFSYDVKMKEKGDIPEGYSVSREKKERFSLILESASTNQTSMYLCASSLPLGQSGQPQHFGDGTRLSIL.

V usage is TRBV10-3 and J usage is TRBJ1-1, with 7 bases that match TRBD1. The trim removed 4 bases at V and 4 bases at J, leaving 6 bases unmatched. The germline CDR1 and CDR2 sequences are ENHRY and SYGVKD. CDR3 length: 14 amino acids. The CDR3 DNA reads TGTGCCATCAGTGCCACAGGGGTTGGCACTGAAGCTTTCTTT. The encoded protein is CAISATGVGTEAFF.

The chain recombines TRBV28 with TRBJ1-4; possible D gene TRBD1, 5 bases. Germline V gene lookup returns CDR1 MDHEN and CDR2 SYDVKM. V gave up 8 bases and J gave up 8 bases, with 21 bases separating them. The CDR3 extends over 15 amino acids. Here the CDR3 DNA reads TGTGCCAGCTCCCTAGTCGGAGGGGCGAGGGAAAAACTGTTTTTT. Amino acids: CASSLVGGAREKLFF. The full variable domain, its missing parts supplied by reference TRBV28 and TRBJ1-4, is DVKVTQSSRYLVKRTGEKVFLECVQDMDHENMFWYRQDPGLGLRLIYFSYDVKMKEKGDIPEGYSVSREKKERFSLILESASTNQTSMYLCASSLVGGAREKLFFGSGTQLSVL.

The chain couples TRBV5-1 to TRBJ2-1, with D perhaps TRBD1 (5 bases). The CDR3 runs to 12 residues. V was cut by 3 bases and J by 8 bases, with 9 bases left in between. CDR1 is SGHRS and CDR2 is YFSETQ in the germline V gene. Here the CDR3 reads CASSYMGHEQFF. The CDR3 DNA reads TGCGCCAGCAGCTACATGGGGCATGAGCAGTTCTTC.

This chain uses TRBV5-1 with TRBJ1-2; D is ambiguous. Germline V gene lookup returns CDR1 SGHRS and CDR2 YFSETQ. CDR3 length: 13 amino acids. Trimming left V 4 bases short and J 8 bases short, with 15 bases between. The CDR3 sequence is CASSEDRGGGYTF. CDR3 in DNA: TGCGCCAGCAGCGAGGACCGCGGCGGGGGCTACACCTTC.

This clone was seen a few times. The CDR3 sequence is CASPPGEKAYNEQFF. CDR3 nucleotide sequence: TGCGCCAGTCCCCCGGGGGAGAAGGCCTACAATGAGCAGTTCTTC. J is TRBJ2-1 and V is TRBV23-1; perhaps TRBD2 as D (6 bases). TRBV23-1 is an open reading frame, and its role is uncertain. CDR3 length: 15 amino acids. V lost 9 bases and J lost 2, with 17 bases in between.

The genes are TRBV5-1 and TRBJ1-1; TRBD1 agrees at 7 bases. CDR3 length: 15 amino acids. Trimming removed 4 bases from V and 0 bases from J; junction bases left unmatched: 6. Per the germline V gene, CDR1 is SGHRS and CDR2 is YFSETQ. DNA of the CDR3: TGCGCCAGCAGCCCCCCGACAGGGCTGAACACTGAAGCTTTCTTT. Residues: CASSPPTGLNTEAFF.

V is TRBV3-1 (or the pseudogene TRBV3-2) and J is TRBJ1-5; the match to TRBD1 covers 7 bases. J was trimmed by 0 bases and V by 5 bases; bases with no gene match: 4. The CDR3 loop spans 15 amino acids. Per germline, CDR1 LGHDT and CDR2 YNNKEL (reference sequence). CDR3 in amino acids: CASSLTGNSNQPQHF. DNA for the CDR3: TGTGCCAGCAGCTTGACAGGGAATAGCAATCAGCCCCAGCATTTT.

CDR3 nucleotides: TGCAGCGCGAGGACAGATTTCTATGGCTACACCTTC. As protein: CSARTDFYGYTF. The chain recombines TRBV29-1 with TRBJ1-2; D is perhaps TRBD1 (6 bases). Trimming removed 7 bases from V and 4 bases from J, with 13 bases in between. This CDR3 has 12 residues. In germline, CDR1 is SQVTM, CDR2 ANQGSEA.

The CDR3 sequence: CSARAQTEAFF. The CDR3 DNA reads TGCAGTGCTAGAGCACAGACTGAAGCTTTCTTT. The V call is TRBV20-1, the J call TRBJ1-1, with unresolved D. This CDR3 has 11 residues. V was clipped by 1 base and J by 5 bases, with 5 bases between them. Germline CDR1 DFQATT, CDR2 SNEGSKA (reference sequence).

This clone occurred once. This chain links TRBV7-9 with TRBJ2-1; D call uncertain. Trimming took 3 bases from V and 8 from J, leaving 8 bases between them. The CDR3 sequence is 12 residues long. Germline V CDR1 and CDR2: SEHNR, FQNEAQ (reference sequence). The CDR3 sequence is CASSFLVDEQFF. For the CDR3, the DNA is TGTGCCAGCAGCTTCCTAGTTGATGAGCAGTTCTTC.

V and J are TRBV6-6 and TRBJ1-1; a weak D match, TRBD1 (6 bases). The V end lost 7 bases, the J end lost 0 bases, and 12 bases lay between the germline ends. The CDR3 covers 14 residues. In germline, CDR1 is MNHNY, CDR2 SVGAGI (reference sequence). Written as DNA, the CDR3 is TGTGCCAGCACTGGACAGAAAGTGAACACTGAAGCTTTCTTT. It codes for CASTGQKVNTEAFF.

In its sample, this clone was seen once. This chain connects TRBV5-1 to TRBJ2-5; D may be TRBD2 (5 bases). There are 16 residues in the CDR3. Germline CDR1 is SGHRS and CDR2 is YFSETQ. The V end lost 0 bases, the J end lost 0 bases, and 12 bases lay between the germline ends. CDR3 nucleotides: TGCGCCAGCAGCTTGGCCCCCAGCGGAAACCAAGAGACCCAGTACTTC. This translates into CASSLAPSGNQETQYF.

This clone was counted only a few times. The chain joins TRBV27 to TRBJ2-7; D gene unclear. V gave up 8 bases and J gave up 5 bases, with 10 bases separating them. The V gene's germline CDR1 is MNHEY and CDR2 SMNVEV (reference sequence). The CDR3 is 11 amino acids. The CDR3 sequence is CASESLDEQYF. The CDR3 DNA reads TGTGCCAGCGAGAGCCTAGACGAGCAGTACTTC.

About this clone itself: A junction end diverges from the germline sequence, so it may reflect a read error. The chain combines TRBV7-7 with TRBJ2-2, with 10 bases that match TRBD1. This CDR3 is 16 amino acids long. The germline CDR1 and CDR2 sequences are SSHAT and FNYEAQ (reference sequence). CDR3 DNA sequence: TGTGCTAGCAGCCACCCCGGGACAGGGGTCACCGGGGAGCTGTTTTTT. Translating gives CASSHPGTGVTGELFF. Drawing the rest from reference TRBV7-7 and TRBJ2-2, the complete variable domain is GAGVSQSPRYKVTKRGQDVTLRCDPISSHATLYWYQQALGQGPEFLTYFNYEAQPDKSGLPSDRFSAERPEGSISTLTIQRTEQRDSAMYRCASSHPGTGVTGELFFGEGSRLTVL.

The CDR3 here is CAWRPEGRTQPQHF. As DNA, the CDR3 is TGTGCCTGGAGGCCTGAAGGGAGGACTCAGCCCCAGCATTTT. V usage is TRBV30 and J usage is TRBJ1-5; D not certain. Looked up from germline, CDR1 is GTSNPN and CDR2 is SVGIG (reference sequence). The CDR3 length is 14 residues. The V gene lost 3 bases and the J gene lost 6 bases, with 15 bases spanning the gap.

The chain has TRBV7-3 and TRBJ2-1; 8 bases map to TRBD2. This CDR3 region has 16 residues. The V gene's germline CDR1 is SGHTA and CDR2 FQGTGA. Unmatched junction bases numbered 8, after V lost 5 bases and J lost 2 bases. CDR3 coding DNA: TGTGCCAGCAGCCTCACGGGGCGGGAGGCCTACAATGAGCAGTTCTTC. It translates to CASSLTGREAYNEQFF. Full variable domain (rest looked up from reference TRBV7-3 and TRBJ2-1): GAGVSQTPSNKVTEKGKYVELRCDPISGHTALYWYRQSLGQGPEFLIYFQGTGAADDSGLPNDRFFAVRPEGSVSTLKIQRTERGDSAVYLCASSLTGREAYNEQFFGPGTRLTVL.

This clone occurred once. The rearrangement joins TRBV7-6 to TRBJ2-7; 10 bases map to TRBD2. V shed 0 bases, J shed 5 bases, and the junction held 4 bases outside the gene matches. The CDR3 covers 15 residues. Germline assignment: CDR1 SGHVS and CDR2 FNYEAQ. This CDR3 reads CASSLASGRFHEQYF. The DNA for the CDR3 is TGTGCCAGCAGCTTAGCTAGCGGGAGGTTTCACGAGCAGTACTTC.

The chain couples TRBV4-3 to TRBJ2-1, with D hard to call. The CDR3 sequence is 16 residues long. Germline CDR1 is LGHNA and CDR2 is YSLEER. V was shortened by 0 bases and J by 5 bases, with 14 bases between the two germline ends. The CDR3 is CASSQDRPGPDNEQFF. In nucleotides, the CDR3 is TGCGCCAGCAGCCAAGATAGACCAGGTCCGGACAATGAGCAGTTCTTC.

This clone was found once. The genes are TRBV5-1 and TRBJ1-5; a possible D gene is TRBD1 (5 bases). Per germline, CDR1 SGHRS and CDR2 YFSETQ. The ends were cut back, 0 bases at V and 7 bases at J, with 14 bases in the middle. The CDR3 is made up of 15 amino acids. CDR3 DNA sequence: TGCGCCAGCAGCTTGGTGGGCAGGGCAGACCAGCCCCAGCATTTT. Translation: CASSLVGRADQPQHF.